Each of the 4 T cell receptor beta chains below was sequenced from the same sample in a study of breast tumors, draining lymph nodes, adjacent tissues. Samples came from axillary lymph nodes draining the breast cancer. TCRdb recomputed calls from the multiplex PCR reads with MiXCR, one row per CDR3 protein. This sample has roughly 120,000 distinct CDR3 sequences, with just under 20% found just once. Specimen: axillary lymph node tissue. The receptors stem from a female donor with breast cancer. Some clones in this sample may be carry-over from other donors' samples.

At least ten counts were recorded for this clonotype. This rearrangement joins TRBV24-1 to TRBJ2-5; tentative D call: TRBD2 (6 bases). The CDR3 runs 14 residues. V was shortened by 1 base and J by 4 bases, with 9 bases between the two germline ends. Germline V gives CDR1 KGHDR, CDR2 SFDVKD. CDR3: CATSDLGGTETQYF. The CDR3 nucleotides read TGTGCCACCAGTGATTTAGGAGGGACAGAGACCCAGTACTTC.

This clonotype showed up many times. The rearrangement joins TRBV3-1 to TRBJ2-1; D remains ambiguous. The CDR3 is 13 amino acids. Trimming removed 3 bases from V and 5 bases from J, with 8 bases in between. Germline CDR1 and CDR2: LGHDT and YNNKEL (reference sequence). The CDR3 here is CASSHGVHNEQFF. The CDR3 DNA reads as TGTGCCAGCAGCCATGGCGTCCACAATGAGCAGTTCTTC.

This clonotype was counted many times. The chain uses TRBV10-3 and TRBJ2-7; D possibly corresponds to TRBD2 (5 bases). Between the trimmed V and J ends, which lost 0 bases and 1 base, there was a span of 16 bases. The CDR3 covers 17 residues. Germline V gives CDR1 ENHRY, CDR2 SYGVKD. CDR3 region: CAISESTRGLVSYEQYF. The CDR3, as DNA: TGTGCCATCAGTGAGTCGACCCGGGGATTGGTGTCCTACGAGCAGTACTTC.

Many counts were recorded for this clonotype. The chain has TRBV29-1 and TRBJ2-7; D might be TRBD1 (6 bases). The CDR3 is 15 amino acids. V was shortened by 4 bases and J by 6 bases, with 22 bases between the two germline ends. CDR1 and CDR2 from the germline V gene are SQVTM and ANQGSEA. The DNA for the CDR3 is TGCAGCGTTGTCCTCACAGGGCTGAACGAAGGCGAGCAGTACTTC. This gives the protein CSVVLTGLNEGEQYF.